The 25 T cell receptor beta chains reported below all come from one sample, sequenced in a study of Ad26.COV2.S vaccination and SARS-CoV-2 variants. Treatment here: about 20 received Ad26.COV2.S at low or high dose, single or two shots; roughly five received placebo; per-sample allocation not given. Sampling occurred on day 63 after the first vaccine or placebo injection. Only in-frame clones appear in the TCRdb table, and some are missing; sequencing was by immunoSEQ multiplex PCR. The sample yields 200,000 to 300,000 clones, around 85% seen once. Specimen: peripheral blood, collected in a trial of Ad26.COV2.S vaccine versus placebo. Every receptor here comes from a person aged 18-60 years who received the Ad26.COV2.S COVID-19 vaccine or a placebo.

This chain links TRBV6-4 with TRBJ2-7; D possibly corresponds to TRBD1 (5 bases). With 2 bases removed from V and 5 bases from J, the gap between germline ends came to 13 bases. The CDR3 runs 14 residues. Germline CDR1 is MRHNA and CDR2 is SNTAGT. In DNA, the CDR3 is TGTGCCAGCAGTGACGGGGCCCGGTGTGACGAGCAGTACGTC. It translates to CASSDGARCDEQYV.

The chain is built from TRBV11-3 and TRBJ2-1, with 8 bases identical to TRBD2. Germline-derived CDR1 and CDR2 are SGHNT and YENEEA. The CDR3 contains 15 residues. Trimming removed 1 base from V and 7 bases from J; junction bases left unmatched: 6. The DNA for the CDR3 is TGTGCCAGCAGCTTAGCAGCGGGAGTCGGGAATGAGCAGTTCTTC. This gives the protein CASSLAAGVGNEQFF.

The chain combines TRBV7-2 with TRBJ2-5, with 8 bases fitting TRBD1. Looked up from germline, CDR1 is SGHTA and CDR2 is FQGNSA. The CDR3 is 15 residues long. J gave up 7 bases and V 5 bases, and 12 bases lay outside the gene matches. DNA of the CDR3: TGTGCCAGCAGCACAGGACAGGGACTGGGCGGGACCCAGTACTTC. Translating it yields CASSTGQGLGGTQYF.

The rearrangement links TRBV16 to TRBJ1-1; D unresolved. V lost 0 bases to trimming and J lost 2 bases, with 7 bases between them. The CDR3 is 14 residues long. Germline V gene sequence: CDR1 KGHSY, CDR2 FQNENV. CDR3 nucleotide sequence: TGTGCCAGCAGCCAATCGAGCCTAAACACTGAAGCTTTCTTT. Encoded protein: CASSQSSLNTEAFF.

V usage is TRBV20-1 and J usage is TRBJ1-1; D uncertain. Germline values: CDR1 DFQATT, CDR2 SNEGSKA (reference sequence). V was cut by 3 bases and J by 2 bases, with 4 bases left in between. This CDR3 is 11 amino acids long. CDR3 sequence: CSASLNTEAFF. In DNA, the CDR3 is TGCAGTGCTAGTTTAAACACTGAAGCTTTCTTT.

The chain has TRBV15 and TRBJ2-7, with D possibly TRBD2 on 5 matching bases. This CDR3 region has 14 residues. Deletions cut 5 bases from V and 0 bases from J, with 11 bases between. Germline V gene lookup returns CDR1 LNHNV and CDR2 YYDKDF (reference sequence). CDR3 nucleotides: TGTGCCACCAGCCTAGAGGGCAGCTCCTACGAGCAGTACTTC. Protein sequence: CATSLEGSSYEQYF.

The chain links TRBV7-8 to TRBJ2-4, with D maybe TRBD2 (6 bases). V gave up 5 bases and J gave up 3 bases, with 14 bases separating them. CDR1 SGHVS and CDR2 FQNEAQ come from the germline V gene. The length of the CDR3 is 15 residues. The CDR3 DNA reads TGTGCCAGCAGCCCAAGGAGGGAAGACAAAAACATTCAGTACTTC. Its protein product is CASSPRREDKNIQYF.

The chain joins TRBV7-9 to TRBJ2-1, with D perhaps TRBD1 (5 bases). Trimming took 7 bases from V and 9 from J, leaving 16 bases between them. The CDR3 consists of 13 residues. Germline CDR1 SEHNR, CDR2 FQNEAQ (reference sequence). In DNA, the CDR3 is TGTGCCAGCACCCAATCAGGGTCGACTGAGCAGTTCTTC. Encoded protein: CASTQSGSTEQFF.

The CDR3 spells CASSYGGQTPEQFF. The CDR3 DNA sequence: TGTGCCAGCAGTTACGGGGGTCAGACCCCTGAGCAGTTCTTC. The V and J genes are TRBV6-5 and TRBJ2-1; D might be TRBD1 or TRBD2, each matching 5 bases. Per the germline V gene, CDR1 is MNHEY and CDR2 is SVGAGI. V lost 2 bases to trimming and J lost 9 bases, with 14 bases between them. The CDR3 loop spans 14 amino acids.

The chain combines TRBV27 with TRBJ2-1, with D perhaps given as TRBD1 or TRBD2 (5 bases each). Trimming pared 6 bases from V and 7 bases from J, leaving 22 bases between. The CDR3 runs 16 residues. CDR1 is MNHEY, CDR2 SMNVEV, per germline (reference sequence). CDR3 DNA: TGTGCCAGCAGCCCCTGGGGCGGGCTCAAACGGAATGAGCAGTTCTTC. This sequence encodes CASSPWGGLKRNEQFF.

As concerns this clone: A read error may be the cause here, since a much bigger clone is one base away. CDR3 bases: TGTGCCAGCAGCTCCCGGGTATATGGCTACACCTTC. Translated, it gives CASSSRVYGYTF. This rearrangement joins TRBV16 to TRBJ1-2; the D is unclear. The V end was cut by 5 bases, the J end by 5 bases, with 9 bases between. CDR1 KGHSY and CDR2 FQNENV come from the germline V gene. The CDR3 runs to 12 residues.

This chain's CDR3 is CASSDRSSYNSPLHF. In DNA, the CDR3 is TGTGCCAGCAGCGACAGGAGCTCCTATAATTCACCCCTCCACTTT. V gene TRBV5-5 combines with J gene TRBJ1-6; weak D call: TRBD1 (6 bases). Germline CDR1 is SGHKS and CDR2 is YYEKEE (reference sequence). The CDR3 consists of 15 residues. Trimming took off 4 bases at V and 0 bases at J, with 8 bases between the two ends. Variable domain in full (rest from reference TRBV5-5 and TRBJ1-6): DAGVTQSPTHLIKTRGQQVTLRCSPISGHKSVSWYQQVLGQGPQFIFQYYEKEERGRGNFPDRFSARQFPNYSSELNVNALLLGDSALYLCASSDRSSYNSPLHFGNGTRLTVT.

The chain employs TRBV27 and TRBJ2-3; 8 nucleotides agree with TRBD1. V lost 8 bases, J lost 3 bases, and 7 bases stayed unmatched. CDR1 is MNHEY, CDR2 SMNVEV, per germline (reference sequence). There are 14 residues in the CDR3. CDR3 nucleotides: TGTGCCAGCTCCCGGGACAGGCCTACAGATACGCAGTATTTT. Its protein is CASSRDRPTDTQYF.

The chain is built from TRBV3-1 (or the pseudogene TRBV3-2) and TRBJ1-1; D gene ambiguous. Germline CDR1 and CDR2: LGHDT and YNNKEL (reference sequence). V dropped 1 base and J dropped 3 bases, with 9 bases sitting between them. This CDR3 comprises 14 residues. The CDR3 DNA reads TGTGCCAGCAGCCAAGTCCGGATGCACACTGAAGCTTTCTTT. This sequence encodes CASSQVRMHTEAFF.

For the CDR3, the DNA is TGTGCCAGCAGCTTTTTACGGGACTTAGAGACCCAGTACTTC. It yields the protein CASSFLRDLETQYF. The V call is TRBV11-2, the J call TRBJ2-5; D perhaps matches TRBD2 (6 bases). V lost 3 bases, J lost 4 bases, and 12 bases lay in between. Germline assignment: CDR1 SGHAT and CDR2 FQNNGV. CDR3 length equals 14 residues.

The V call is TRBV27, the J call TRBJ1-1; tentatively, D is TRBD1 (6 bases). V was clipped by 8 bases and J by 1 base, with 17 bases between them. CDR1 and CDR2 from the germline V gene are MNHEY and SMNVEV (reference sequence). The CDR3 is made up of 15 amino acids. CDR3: CASHKQGIGNTEAFF. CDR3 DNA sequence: TGTGCCAGCCATAAGCAGGGGATTGGGAACACTGAAGCTTTCTTT.

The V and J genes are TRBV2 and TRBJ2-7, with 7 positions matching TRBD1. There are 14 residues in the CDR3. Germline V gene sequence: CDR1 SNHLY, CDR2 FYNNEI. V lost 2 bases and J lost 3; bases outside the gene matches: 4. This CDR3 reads CASSEQGQLYEQYV. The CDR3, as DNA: TGTGCCAGCAGTGAACAGGGACAGCTCTACGAGCAGTACGTC.

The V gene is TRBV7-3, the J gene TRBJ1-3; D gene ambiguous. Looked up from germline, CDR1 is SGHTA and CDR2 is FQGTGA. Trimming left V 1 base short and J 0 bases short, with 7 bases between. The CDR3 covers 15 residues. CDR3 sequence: CASSLKENSGNTIYF. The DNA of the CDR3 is TGTGCCAGCAGCTTAAAGGAGAACTCTGGAAACACCATATATTTT.

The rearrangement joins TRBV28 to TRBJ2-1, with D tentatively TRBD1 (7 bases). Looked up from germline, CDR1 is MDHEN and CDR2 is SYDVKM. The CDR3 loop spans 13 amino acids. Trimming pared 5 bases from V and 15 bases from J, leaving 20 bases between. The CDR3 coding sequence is TGTGCCAGCAGTGGGGGGACACCGGGACAGCCGTTCTTC. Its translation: CASSGGTPGQPFF.

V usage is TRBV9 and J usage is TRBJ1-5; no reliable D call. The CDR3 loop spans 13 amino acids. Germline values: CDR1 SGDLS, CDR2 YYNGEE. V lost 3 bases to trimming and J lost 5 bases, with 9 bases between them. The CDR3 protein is CASSADLDQPQHF. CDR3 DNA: TGTGCCAGCAGCGCCGACTTAGATCAGCCCCAGCATTTT.

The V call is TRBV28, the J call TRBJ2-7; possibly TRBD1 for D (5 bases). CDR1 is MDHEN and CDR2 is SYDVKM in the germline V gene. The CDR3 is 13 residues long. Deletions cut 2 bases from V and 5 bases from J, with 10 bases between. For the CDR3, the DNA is TGTGCCAGCAGTTTAACAGGCGTCGACGAGCAGTACGTC. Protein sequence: CASSLTGVDEQYV.

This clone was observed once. This chain's CDR3 is CASSLDMRGSLGDEQFF. In nucleotides, the CDR3 is TGTGCCAGCAGCTTGGATATGCGGGGGTCCTTAGGCGATGAGCAGTTCTTC. V is TRBV5-6 and J is TRBJ2-1, with TRBD2 matching over 7 bases. Trimming removed 0 bases from V and 8 bases from J; junction bases left unmatched: 14. The CDR3 totals 17 residues. Germline values: CDR1 SGHDT, CDR2 YYEEEE.

DNA for the CDR3: TGCGCCAGCAGCCAAGGACTAGCGGGAGCTGAGCAGTTCTTC. Protein product: CASSQGLAGAEQFF. The gene calls are TRBV4-3 and TRBJ2-1; 12 nucleotides match TRBD2. Germline V lookup: CDR1 LGHNA, CDR2 YSLEER. V lost 1 base, J lost 9 bases, and 1 base stayed unmatched. CDR3 length equals 14 residues.

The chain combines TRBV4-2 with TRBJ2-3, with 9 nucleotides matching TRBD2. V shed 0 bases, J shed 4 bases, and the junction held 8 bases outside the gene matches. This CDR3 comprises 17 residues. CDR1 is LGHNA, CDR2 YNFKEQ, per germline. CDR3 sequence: CASSQDGGTSFPDTQYF. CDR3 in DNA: TGTGCCAGCAGCCAAGATGGGGGGACTAGCTTCCCAGATACGCAGTATTTT.

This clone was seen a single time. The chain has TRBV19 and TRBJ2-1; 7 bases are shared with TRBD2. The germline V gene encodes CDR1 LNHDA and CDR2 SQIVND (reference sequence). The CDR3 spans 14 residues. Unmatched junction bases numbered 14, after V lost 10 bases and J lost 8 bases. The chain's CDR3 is CATQLAGEVDEQFF. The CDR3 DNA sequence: TGTGCCACCCAGTTGGCGGGGGAAGTCGATGAGCAGTTCTTC.